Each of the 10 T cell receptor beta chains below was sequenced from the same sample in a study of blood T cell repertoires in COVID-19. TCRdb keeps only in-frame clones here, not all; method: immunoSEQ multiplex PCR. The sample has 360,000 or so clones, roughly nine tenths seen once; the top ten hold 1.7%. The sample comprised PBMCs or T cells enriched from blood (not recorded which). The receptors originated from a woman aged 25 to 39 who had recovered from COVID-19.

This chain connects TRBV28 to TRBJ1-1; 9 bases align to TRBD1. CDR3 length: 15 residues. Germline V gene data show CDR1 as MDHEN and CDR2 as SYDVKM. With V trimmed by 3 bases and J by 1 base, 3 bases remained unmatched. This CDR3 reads CASSLPGQGNTEAFF. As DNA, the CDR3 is TGTGCCAGCAGTTTGCCGGGACAGGGGAACACTGAAGCTTTCTTT.

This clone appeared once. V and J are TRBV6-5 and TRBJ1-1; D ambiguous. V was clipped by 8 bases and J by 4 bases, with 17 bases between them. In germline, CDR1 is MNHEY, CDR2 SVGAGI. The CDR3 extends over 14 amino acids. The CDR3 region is CASSPGVTITEAFF. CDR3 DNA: TGTGCCAGCTCCCCCGGGGTAACGATCACTGAAGCTTTCTTT.

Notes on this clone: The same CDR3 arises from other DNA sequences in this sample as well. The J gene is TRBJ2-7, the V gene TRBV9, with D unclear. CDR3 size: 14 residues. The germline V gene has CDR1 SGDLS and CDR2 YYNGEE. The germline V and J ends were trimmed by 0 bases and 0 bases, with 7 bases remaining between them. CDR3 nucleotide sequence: TGTGCCAGCAGCGTAGGCTCCAGCTCCTACGAGCAGTACTTC. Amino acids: CASSVGSSSYEQYF.

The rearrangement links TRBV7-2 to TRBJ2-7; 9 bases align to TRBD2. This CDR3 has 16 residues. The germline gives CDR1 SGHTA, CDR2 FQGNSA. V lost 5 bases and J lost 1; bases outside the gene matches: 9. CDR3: CASSISGTSRSYEQYF. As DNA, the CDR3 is TGTGCCAGCAGCATTAGCGGGACTAGCAGATCCTACGAGCAGTACTTC. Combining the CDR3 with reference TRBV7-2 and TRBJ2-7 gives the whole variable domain GAGVSQSPSNKVTEKGKDVELRCDPISGHTALYWYRQSLGQGLEFLIYFQGNSAPDKSGLPSDRFSAERTGGSVSTLTIQRTQQEDSAVYLCASSISGTSRSYEQYFGPGTRLTVT.

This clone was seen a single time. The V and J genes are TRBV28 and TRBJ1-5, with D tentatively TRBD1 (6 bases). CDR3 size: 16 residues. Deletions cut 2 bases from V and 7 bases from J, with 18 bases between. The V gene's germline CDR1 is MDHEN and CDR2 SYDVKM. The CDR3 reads CASSLGGTLHVQPQHF. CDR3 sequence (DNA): TGTGCCAGCAGTTTAGGTGGGACACTACATGTACAGCCCCAGCATTTT.

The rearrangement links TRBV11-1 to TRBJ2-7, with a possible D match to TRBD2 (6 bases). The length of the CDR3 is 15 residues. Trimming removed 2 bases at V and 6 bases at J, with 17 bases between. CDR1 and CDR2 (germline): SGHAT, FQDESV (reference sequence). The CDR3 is CASSLRRGSGGEQYF. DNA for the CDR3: TGTGCCAGCAGCTTACGACGGGGGAGTGGTGGCGAGCAGTACTTC. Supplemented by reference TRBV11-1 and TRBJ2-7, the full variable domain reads EAEVAQSPRYKITEKSQAVAFWCDPISGHATLYWYRQILGQGPELLVQFQDESVVDDSQLPKDRFSAERLKGVDSTLKIQPAELGDSAMYLCASSLRRGSGGEQYFGPGTRLTVT.

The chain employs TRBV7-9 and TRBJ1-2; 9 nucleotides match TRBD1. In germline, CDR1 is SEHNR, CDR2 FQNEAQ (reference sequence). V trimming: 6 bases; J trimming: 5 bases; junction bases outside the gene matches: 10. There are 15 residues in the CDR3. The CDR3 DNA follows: TGTGCCAGCAGTGCCCCGGGACAGGGTTCGTATGGCTACACCTTC. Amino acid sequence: CASSAPGQGSYGYTF.

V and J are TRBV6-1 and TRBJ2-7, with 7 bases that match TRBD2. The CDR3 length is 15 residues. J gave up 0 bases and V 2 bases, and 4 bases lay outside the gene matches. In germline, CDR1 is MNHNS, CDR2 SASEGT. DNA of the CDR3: TGTGCCAGCAGTGAATCGGGGGGTGACTCCTACGAGCAGTACTTC. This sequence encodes CASSESGGDSYEQYF.

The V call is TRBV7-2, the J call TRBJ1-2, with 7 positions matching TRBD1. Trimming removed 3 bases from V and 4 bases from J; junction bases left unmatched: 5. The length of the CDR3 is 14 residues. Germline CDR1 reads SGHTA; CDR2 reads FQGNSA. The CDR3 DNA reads TGTGCCAGCAGCTTTCCAGACAGGGTCTATGGCTACACCTTC. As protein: CASSFPDRVYGYTF.

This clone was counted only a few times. The CDR3 is CASSQVGSHEQYF. DNA of the CDR3: TGCGCCAGCAGCCAAGTTGGCAGTCACGAGCAGTACTTC. The chain is built from TRBV4-1 and TRBJ2-7; D gene uncertain. The CDR3 extends over 13 amino acids. The V gene lost 1 base and the J gene lost 5 bases, with 9 bases spanning the gap. CDR1 MGHRA and CDR2 YSYEKL come from the germline V gene.